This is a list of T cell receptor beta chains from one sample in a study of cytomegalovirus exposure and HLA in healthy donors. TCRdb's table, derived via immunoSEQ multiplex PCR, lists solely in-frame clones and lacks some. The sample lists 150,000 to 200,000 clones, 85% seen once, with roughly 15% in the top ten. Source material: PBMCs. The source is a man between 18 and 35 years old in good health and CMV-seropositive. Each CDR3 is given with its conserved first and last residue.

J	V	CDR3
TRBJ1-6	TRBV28	CASATTGEGSPLHF
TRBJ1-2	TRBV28	CASSLKVRGDSYGYTF
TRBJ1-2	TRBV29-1	CSSKGQGDYGYTF
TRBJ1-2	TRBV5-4	CASSRRDSALSSYGYTF
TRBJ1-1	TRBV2	CASTGMNTEAFF
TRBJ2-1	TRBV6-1	CASSEAAGRTYNEQFF
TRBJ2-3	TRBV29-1	CSVTAGGVGTDTQYF
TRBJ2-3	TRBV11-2	CASSWSGGHTDTQYF
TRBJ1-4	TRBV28	CASSLSEKLFF
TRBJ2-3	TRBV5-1	CASSLAGGTDTQYF
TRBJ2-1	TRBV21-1	CARCLNEQFF
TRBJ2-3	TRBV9	CASSVAGNTDTQYF
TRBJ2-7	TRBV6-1	CASSGRQLSYEQYF
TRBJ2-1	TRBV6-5	CASSLGQNSYNEQFF
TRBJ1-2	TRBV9	CASSATGIGYTF
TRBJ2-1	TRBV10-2	CASSERLAGGPNNEQFF
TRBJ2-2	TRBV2	CASRVPGLETGELFF
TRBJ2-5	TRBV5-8	CASSLEFSASGGAFWETQYF
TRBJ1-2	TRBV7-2	CASSLEAVDYTF
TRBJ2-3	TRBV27	CASWDSLSTDTQYF
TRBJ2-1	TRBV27	CASSLKGQGNEQFF
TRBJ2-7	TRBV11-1	CASSRGKAGAYEQYF
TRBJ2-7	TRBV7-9	CASSLDSSYEQYF
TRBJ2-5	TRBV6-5	CASKVAGAKRETQYF
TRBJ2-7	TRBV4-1	CASSQGGTSYEQYF
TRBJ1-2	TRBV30	CAWSATGTGQGYTF
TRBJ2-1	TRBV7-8	CASSVALAGYEQFF
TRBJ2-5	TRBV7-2	CASSFPGETQYF